The rows below give T cell receptor beta chains drawn from one sample of a study of OX40 agonist ivuxolimab in advanced cancers. The data were produced by immunoSEQ multiplex PCR, yet TCRdb's version contains in-frame clones alone and is incomplete. The sample lists tens of thousands of clones; about nine tenths were seen once. Sample: CD4+ or CD8+ T cells sorted from blood, taken in a trial of the OX40 agonist ivuxolimab. These receptors originate from an adult with an advanced solid tumor such as melanoma, head and neck, liver or kidney cancer. Each CDR3 is given with its conserved first and last residue. Fields, in order: CDR3 length, J gene, V gene, D gene, clone size, CDR3 DNA, CDR3 protein. The D gene is left open where the match is weak. Size tells how often a clone was seen (once, few, many) or the class of an expanded clone, and some rows leave it out.

cdr3_length: 12; j_call: TRBJ1-4; v_call: TRBV18; d_call: -; clone_size: -; cdr3_nt: TGTGCCAGCTCACCAACTCTCGAAAAACTGTTTTTT; cdr3_aa: CASSPTLEKLFF
cdr3_length: 14; j_call: TRBJ1-2; v_call: TRBV30; d_call: -; clone_size: -; cdr3_nt: TGTGCCTGGAGTGCTACATGGAATCCCTATGGCTACACCTTC; cdr3_aa: CAWSATWNPYGYTF
cdr3_length: 14; j_call: TRBJ1-1; v_call: TRBV6-5; d_call: -; clone_size: -; cdr3_nt: TGTGCCAGCAGTTACACAACAGGGTCCACTGAAGCTTTCTTT; cdr3_aa: CASSYTTGSTEAFF
cdr3_length: 14; j_call: TRBJ1-5; v_call: TRBV5-1; d_call: -; clone_size: -; cdr3_nt: TGCGCCAGCAGCTTGGCCGCGGGGGATCAGCCCCAGCATTTT; cdr3_aa: CASSLAAGDQPQHF
cdr3_length: 11; j_call: TRBJ1-2; v_call: TRBV7-9; d_call: -; clone_size: few; cdr3_nt: TGTGCCAGCGTCTGGGAGGGCAGCTACACCTTC; cdr3_aa: CASVWEGSYTF
cdr3_length: 16; j_call: TRBJ1-5; v_call: TRBV7-9; d_call: TRBD1; clone_size: -; cdr3_nt: TGTGCCAGCAGCTTAGAGGCGACAGGGAGAAACCAGCCCCAGCATTTT; cdr3_aa: CASSLEATGRNQPQHF
cdr3_length: 13; j_call: TRBJ1-3; v_call: TRBV6-6; d_call: -; clone_size: -; cdr3_nt: TGTGCCGCCGGGCGACTCTCTGGAAACACCATATATTTT; cdr3_aa: CAAGRLSGNTIYF
cdr3_length: 12; j_call: TRBJ1-3; v_call: TRBV30; d_call: -; clone_size: -; cdr3_nt: TGTGCCTGGAGTGTGTCTGGAAACACCATATATTTT; cdr3_aa: CAWSVSGNTIYF
cdr3_length: 15; j_call: TRBJ2-4; v_call: TRBV28; d_call: TRBD2; clone_size: -; cdr3_nt: TGTGCCAGCAGTACCAGAACTAGCGGGGGCCCCAAGAGGGACTTC; cdr3_aa: CASSTRTSGGPKRDF
cdr3_length: 12; j_call: TRBJ2-1; v_call: TRBV11-3; d_call: TRBD1; clone_size: -; cdr3_nt: TGTGCCAGCAGCGAGACAGGGGATGAGCAGTTCTTC; cdr3_aa: CASSETGDEQFF
cdr3_length: 13; j_call: TRBJ2-5; v_call: TRBV7-6; d_call: -; clone_size: -; cdr3_nt: TGTGCCAGCAGGCCTCGGGGGTTGCAGACCCAGTACTTC; cdr3_aa: CASRPRGLQTQYF
cdr3_length: 14; j_call: TRBJ2-1; v_call: TRBV2; d_call: TRBD1; clone_size: -; cdr3_nt: TGTGCCAGTACCGACAGGGTCTCCTACAATGAGCAGTTCTTC; cdr3_aa: CASTDRVSYNEQFF
cdr3_length: 18; j_call: TRBJ2-7; v_call: TRBV23-1; d_call: -; clone_size: -; cdr3_nt: TGCGCCAGCAGTCAATCTAATACAGGACCAATGGCATCCTACGAGCAGTACTTC; cdr3_aa: CASSQSNTGPMASYEQYF
cdr3_length: 15; j_call: TRBJ1-4; v_call: TRBV4-1; d_call: TRBD1; clone_size: few; cdr3_nt: TGCGCCAGCAGCCAATTGGGACAGTATAATGAAAAACTGTTTTTT; cdr3_aa: CASSQLGQYNEKLFF
cdr3_length: 16; j_call: TRBJ2-3; v_call: TRBV7-2; d_call: -; clone_size: -; cdr3_nt: TGTGCCAGCAGCCCTTTGGGTGGGAGCGGCACAGATACGCAGTATTTT; cdr3_aa: CASSPLGGSGTDTQYF
cdr3_length: 13; j_call: TRBJ1-3; v_call: TRBV7-6; d_call: -; clone_size: -; cdr3_nt: TGTGCCAGCAGCCCGGGAGCTGGAAACACCATATATTTT; cdr3_aa: CASSPGAGNTIYF
cdr3_length: 15; j_call: TRBJ2-3; v_call: TRBV11-2; d_call: -; clone_size: -; cdr3_nt: TGTGCCAGCAGCCTTGGGGGCGGAGGTTGGGATACGCAGTATTTT; cdr3_aa: CASSLGGGGWDTQYF
cdr3_length: 13; j_call: TRBJ1-5; v_call: TRBV19; d_call: -; clone_size: -; cdr3_nt: TGTGCCAGTAGTCAGGGAAGGAGTCAGCCCCAGCATTTT; cdr3_aa: CASSQGRSQPQHF
cdr3_length: 13; j_call: TRBJ2-3; v_call: TRBV30; d_call: TRBD2; clone_size: -; cdr3_nt: TGTGCCTGGAGTGAAGTCCAGCGGGGTACGCAGTATTTT; cdr3_aa: CAWSEVQRGTQYF
cdr3_length: 15; j_call: TRBJ2-1; v_call: TRBV5-5; d_call: TRBD2; clone_size: -; cdr3_nt: TGTGCCAGCAGCTTACTAGCGGGAGGCCTTGGCGAGCAGTTCTTC; cdr3_aa: CASSLLAGGLGEQFF
cdr3_length: 16; j_call: TRBJ1-2; v_call: TRBV18; d_call: -; clone_size: -; cdr3_nt: TGTGCCAGCTCACCAGCGAGTAATAGCCAGGCGGGTGGCTACACCTTC; cdr3_aa: CASSPASNSQAGGYTF
cdr3_length: 14; j_call: TRBJ1-6; v_call: TRBV5-1; d_call: -; clone_size: -; cdr3_nt: TGCGCCAGCACTGCGGGCGGCCCAAATTCACCCCTCCACTTT; cdr3_aa: CASTAGGPNSPLHF
cdr3_length: 13; j_call: TRBJ1-1; v_call: TRBV29-1; d_call: TRBD1; clone_size: -; cdr3_nt: TGCAGCGTTGATAAGACAGGGGGCTGGGTGGCTTTCTTT; cdr3_aa: CSVDKTGGWVAFF
cdr3_length: 15; j_call: TRBJ2-3; v_call: TRBV7-3; d_call: TRBD2; clone_size: -; cdr3_nt: TGTGCCAGCAGCTTATTTGCGGGAGGATCCGATACGCAGTATTTT; cdr3_aa: CASSLFAGGSDTQYF
cdr3_length: 13; j_call: TRBJ1-2; v_call: TRBV18; d_call: -; clone_size: -; cdr3_nt: TGTGCCAGCTCACCGCTTACGATGGGTGGCTACACCTTC; cdr3_aa: CASSPLTMGGYTF
cdr3_length: 14; j_call: TRBJ2-1; v_call: TRBV14; d_call: TRBD1; clone_size: once; cdr3_nt: TGTGCCAGCTCCCGGGACAGGGTCCGAAATGAGCAGTTCTTC; cdr3_aa: CASSRDRVRNEQFF
cdr3_length: 16; j_call: TRBJ1-2; v_call: TRBV19; d_call: -; clone_size: -; cdr3_nt: TGTGCCAGTAGTATGGCCCGGGGTCCAGAGAACTATGGCTACACCTTC; cdr3_aa: CASSMARGPENYGYTF
cdr3_length: 15; j_call: TRBJ2-3; v_call: TRBV29-1; d_call: TRBD2; clone_size: -; cdr3_nt: TGCAGCGTTGAAGGTTGGCGGGGGGCCACAGATACGCAGTATTTT; cdr3_aa: CSVEGWRGATDTQYF
cdr3_length: 16; j_call: TRBJ2-1; v_call: TRBV5-8; d_call: -; clone_size: -; cdr3_nt: TGTGCCAGCAGGAAGACCGGGACCGTAAGGCTGGATGAGCAGTTCTTC; cdr3_aa: CASRKTGTVRLDEQFF
cdr3_length: 17; j_call: TRBJ2-2; v_call: TRBV7-8; d_call: TRBD2; clone_size: -; cdr3_nt: TGTGCCAGCAGCATGACGTCCGGGACTAGCGGGAGGGGGGAGCTGTTTTTT; cdr3_aa: CASSMTSGTSGRGELFF
cdr3_length: 15; j_call: TRBJ1-1; v_call: TRBV6-1; d_call: -; clone_size: -; cdr3_nt: TGTGCCAGCAGTGAAGGTAGAAGGATGAACACTGAAGCTTTCTTT; cdr3_aa: CASSEGRRMNTEAFF